What follows are 3 T cell receptor beta chains derived from one specimen sequenced in a study of cytomegalovirus exposure and HLA in healthy donors. The PCR used 60 Vbeta and 13 Jbeta primers. Using immunoSEQ multiplex PCR, the repertoire was profiled, and TCRdb retains in-frame clones only, with some absent. The repertoire holds about 130,000 clones, with around 85% as singletons. Sequencing was carried out using PBMCs. All receptors derive from a boy between 10 and 17 years old in good health and CMV-seronegative.

This clone was observed a few times. V and J are TRBV4-1 and TRBJ1-1; D gene uncertain. With 2 bases removed from V and 1 base from J, the gap between germline ends came to 14 bases. The CDR3 covers 16 residues. Looked up from germline, CDR1 is MGHRA and CDR2 is YSYEKL. The CDR3 loop is CASSQFGGKGNTEAFF. In DNA, the CDR3 is TGCGCCAGCAGCCAATTCGGCGGGAAAGGGAACACTGAAGCTTTCTTT.

This chain joins TRBV18 and TRBJ2-5, with D hard to call. V was clipped by 8 bases and J by 1 base, with 5 bases between them. This CDR3 comprises 11 residues. Germline CDR1 KGHSH, CDR2 LQKENI. The CDR3 coding sequence is TGTGCCAGCCGGAGCCAAGAGACCCAGTACTTC. Amino acid sequence: CASRSQETQYF.

The chain recombines TRBV15 with TRBJ1-4, with 7 bases that match TRBD1. The CDR3 runs to 14 residues. J lost 8 bases, V lost 1 base, and 4 bases had no gene match. Germline V gives CDR1 LNHNV, CDR2 YYDKDF (reference sequence). CDR3 DNA: TGTGCCACCAGCAGAGTAATAGGGGGCGAAAAACTGTTTTTT. Translating gives CATSRVIGGEKLFF.